A selection of T cell receptor beta chains follows, all from one sample in a study of shared clonotypes between healthy human individuals. The assay was immunoSEQ multiplex PCR, and TCRdb's table has in-frame clones only and misses some. Among around 530,000 clones, 70% to 80% were seen once, and the ten largest hold about 12%. What was sequenced was PBMCs. These receptors were taken from a woman aged 40 to 55 in good health. Some clones in this sample may be carry-over from other donors' samples. The CDR3 runs from the conserved cysteine through the conserved F or W.

j_call v_call cdr3_aa
TRBJ2-6 TRBV6-1 CASSESRGDGDRVNSGANVLTF
TRBJ2-4 TRBV4-1 CASSPTAALYPNIQYF
TRBJ1-2 TRBV30 CAWSVGFYGYTF
TRBJ2-7 TRBV29-1 CSVGPGSSYEQYF
TRBJ1-2 TRBV10-3 CAISEEGDRLYGYTF
TRBJ2-3 TRBV5-1 CASSLGAAGAGDTQYF
TRBJ2-1 TRBV5-1 CASSLGLAANEQFF
TRBJ2-1 TRBV4-1 CASSPRLAEPNEQFF
TRBJ2-1 TRBV18 CASSPTGFGTSYNEQFF
TRBJ2-3 TRBV10-3 CAMGTGRGRLDTQYF
TRBJ1-2 TRBV6-1 CASSEGAGRIYGYTF
TRBJ2-5 TRBV18 CASSPGTGGQETQYF
TRBJ1-2 TRBV25-1 CASKVQGLGGYTF
TRBJ2-5 TRBV29-1 CSVPGLPSLAGQQETQYF
TRBJ2-7 TRBV18 CASSPSLQGAWNEQYF
TRBJ2-3 TRBV10-3 CAISGGTRKLGTQYF
TRBJ2-7 TRBV4-3 CASSQGGGNRADEQYF
TRBJ2-5 TRBV11-2 CASTPNPFGGGTQYF
TRBJ2-1 TRBV5-1 CASSAQAAGGSNEQFF
TRBJ2-7 TRBV5-4 CASSSQDRGRYEQYF
TRBJ2-7 TRBV5-6 CASSFLRQGAKEQYF
TRBJ2-3 TRBV11-2 CASSPSDTQYF
TRBJ1-1 TRBV15 CATSKQGYTEAFF
TRBJ2-7 TRBV28 CASSNPDRSYEQYF
TRBJ2-5 TRBV19 CASTDQETQYF
TRBJ1-4 TRBV5-4 CASSSTTGGGEKLFF
TRBJ1-1 TRBV18 CASSPQRQNTEASF
TRBJ2-2 TRBV5-8 CASSVTSGRLSGELFF
TRBJ2-5 TRBV14 CASSQRDRGYQETQYF